This T cell receptor beta chain was sequenced in a study of radiation and T cells in renal cell carcinoma. Clones were read by immunoSEQ multiplex PCR, and TCRdb kept only the in-frame ones, dropping some. The sample shows approximately 120,000 clones, approximately 78% of them seen only once. As to time point: baseline pretreatment blood. Treatment reported: 15 Gy SBRT to primary tumor, nephrectomy 4 weeks later. The trim removed 4 bases at V and 3 bases at J, leaving 12 bases unmatched. CDR3 length: 15 residues. Germline CDR1 reads SQVTM; CDR2 reads ANQGSEA. Source: blood, taken from a patient whose treatment included radiotherapy and nephrectomy. The TCR was taken from a woman in her sixties with renal cell carcinoma. This sequence joins TRBV29-1 and TRBJ2-7; 7 nucleotides agree with TRBD1. DNA for the CDR3: TGCAGCGTTGGGCTCCTACGGTACAGGGGCTACGAGCAGTACTTC. Protein sequence: CSVGLLRYRGYEQYF.